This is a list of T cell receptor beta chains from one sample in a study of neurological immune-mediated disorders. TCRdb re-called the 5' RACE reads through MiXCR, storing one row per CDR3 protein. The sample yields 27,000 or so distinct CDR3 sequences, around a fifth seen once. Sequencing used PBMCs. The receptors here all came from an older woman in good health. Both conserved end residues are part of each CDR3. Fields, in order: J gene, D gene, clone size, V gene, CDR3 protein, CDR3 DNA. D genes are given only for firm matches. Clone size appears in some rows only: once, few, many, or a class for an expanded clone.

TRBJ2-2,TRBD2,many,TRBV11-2,CASSSTSRELFF,TGTGCCAGCAGCTCGACTAGCCGGGAGCTGTTTTTT
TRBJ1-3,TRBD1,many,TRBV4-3,CASSQDLGQGVSGNTIYF,TGCGCCAGCAGCCAAGATTTGGGACAGGGGGTCTCTGGAAACACCATATATTTT
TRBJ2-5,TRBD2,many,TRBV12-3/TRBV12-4,CASTRWSPAAGLEETQYF,TGTGCCAGCACCCGATGGTCCCCTGCAGCGGGGCTTGAAGAGACCCAGTACTTC
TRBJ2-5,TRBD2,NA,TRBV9,CASSFGRTREETQYF,TGTGCCAGCAGCTTCGGGAGGACAAGAGAAGAGACCCAGTACTTC
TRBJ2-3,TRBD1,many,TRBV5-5,CASSFLQGLGTDTQYF,TGTGCCAGCAGCTTCTTACAGGGGCTAGGGACAGATACGCAGTATTTT
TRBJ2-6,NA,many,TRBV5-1,CASSSTRDGANVLTF,TGCGCCAGCAGCTCTACTAGGGATGGGGCCAACGTCCTGACTTTC
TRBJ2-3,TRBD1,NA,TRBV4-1,CASSLPRTGESYTQYF,TGCGCCAGCAGCCTCCCCAGGACAGGGGAAAGTTATACGCAGTATTTT
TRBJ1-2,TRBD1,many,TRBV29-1,CSVETMGDSHSNYGYTF,TGCAGCGTTGAGACTATGGGGGACAGCCATTCTAACTATGGCTACACCTTC
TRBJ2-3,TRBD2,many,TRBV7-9,CASSHGTSGGDTQYF,TGTGCCAGCAGCCATGGGACTAGCGGGGGAGATACGCAGTATTTT
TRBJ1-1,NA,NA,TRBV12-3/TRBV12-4,CASRRTYGRRENTEAFF,TGTGCCAGCAGGAGAACCTACGGACGGAGGGAGAACACTGAAGCTTTCTTT
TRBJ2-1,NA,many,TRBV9,CASSLSTGSYNEQFF,TGTGCCAGCAGTCTATCGACAGGCTCCTACAATGAGCAGTTCTTC
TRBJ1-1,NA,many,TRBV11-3,CASDGIGEAFF,TGTGCCAGCGACGGGATCGGTGAAGCTTTCTTT
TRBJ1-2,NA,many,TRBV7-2,CASSFTPYGYTF,TGTGCCAGCAGCTTCACGCCCTATGGCTACACCTTC
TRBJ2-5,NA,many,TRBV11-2,CASSWRGGGTRGTQYF,TGTGCCAGCAGCTGGAGGGGGGGCGGGACCCGGGGTACCCAGTACTTC
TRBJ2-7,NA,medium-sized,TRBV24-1,CATSDRRTTYEQYF,TGTGCCACCAGTGATCGACGGACCACCTACGAGCAGTACTTC
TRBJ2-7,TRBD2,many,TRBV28,CASRGRGPYEQYF,TGTGCCAGCAGGGGGAGGGGTCCCTACGAGCAGTACTTC
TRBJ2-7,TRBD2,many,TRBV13,CASSARTGGRPTYEQYF,TGTGCCAGCAGCGCCCGGACTGGCGGGAGGCCTACCTACGAGCAGTACTTC
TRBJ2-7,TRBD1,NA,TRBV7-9,CASIATGAHKQYF,TGTGCCAGCATTGCCACAGGGGCCCACAAGCAGTACTTC
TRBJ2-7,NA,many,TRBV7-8,CASSPEGRTYTGAKYF,TGTGCCAGCAGCCCGGAGGGCAGAACCTACACCGGGGCGAAGTACTTC
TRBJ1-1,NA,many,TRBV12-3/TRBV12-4,CASSLGTPRAEAFF,TGTGCCAGCAGTTTGGGGACCCCAAGGGCTGAAGCTTTCTTT
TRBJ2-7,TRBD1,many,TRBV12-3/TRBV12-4,CASSNRDRGGYEQYF,TGTGCCAGCAGCAATCGGGACAGGGGGGGCTACGAGCAGTACTTC
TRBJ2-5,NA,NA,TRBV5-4,CATLGPQETQYF,TGTGCGACCCTGGGACCGCAAGAGACCCAGTACTTC
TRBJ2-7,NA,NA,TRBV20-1,CSAGPTSPEPNEQYF,TGCAGTGCTGGACCAACTAGCCCAGAGCCCAACGAGCAGTACTTC
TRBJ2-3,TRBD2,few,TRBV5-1,CASRLAGETDTQYF,TGCGCCAGCAGGTTAGCGGGAGAGACAGATACGCAGTATTTT
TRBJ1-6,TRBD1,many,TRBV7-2,CASSSLTGAFSPLHF,TGTGCCAGCAGCTCCCTGACAGGGGCCTTTTCACCCCTCCACTTT
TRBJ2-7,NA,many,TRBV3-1,CASSQDSAGGKQYF,TGTGCCAGCAGCCAAGATTCGGCAGGGGGGAAGCAGTACTTC
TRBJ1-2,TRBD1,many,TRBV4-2,CASSRGQGAFGYTF,TGTGCCAGCAGCCGGGGACAGGGGGCTTTTGGCTACACCTTC
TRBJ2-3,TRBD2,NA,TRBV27,CASRSGRAADTQYF,TGTGCCAGCCGTAGCGGGAGGGCCGCAGATACGCAGTATTTT
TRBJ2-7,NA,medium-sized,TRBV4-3,CASSPRDVDYEQYF,TGCGCCAGCAGCCCCCGGGACGTTGACTACGAGCAGTACTTC
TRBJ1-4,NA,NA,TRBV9,CASSVGRGEKLFF,TGTGCCAGCAGCGTAGGTCGGGGCGAAAAACTGTTTTTT
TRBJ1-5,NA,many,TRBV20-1,CSAGAAGSNHPQHF,TGCAGTGCTGGCGCGGCAGGGAGCAATCACCCCCAGCATTTT
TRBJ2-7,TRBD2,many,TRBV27,CASSPSGGTYEQYF,TGTGCCAGCAGCCCTAGCGGGGGCACATACGAGCAGTACTTC
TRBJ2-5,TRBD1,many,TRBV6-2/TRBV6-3,CASSRMTGPETQYF,TGTGCCAGCAGCCGGATGACAGGGCCAGAGACCCAGTACTTC
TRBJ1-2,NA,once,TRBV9,CASKKGPNYGYTF,TGTGCCAGCAAGAAGGGGCCCAACTATGGCTACACCTTC
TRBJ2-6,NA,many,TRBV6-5,CASSYSTGGAGANVLTF,TGTGCCAGCAGTTACTCCACAGGTGGGGCTGGGGCCAACGTCCTGACTTTC
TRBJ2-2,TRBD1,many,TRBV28,CASSSRDRGPGELFF,TGTGCCAGCAGTTCACGAGACAGGGGTCCCGGGGAGCTGTTTTTT
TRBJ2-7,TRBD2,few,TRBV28,CASNLDPAGSTYEQYF,TGTGCCAGCAATTTAGACCCAGCGGGATCTACTTACGAGCAGTACTTC
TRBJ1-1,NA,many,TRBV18,CASSPRGAQRKNTEAFF,TGTGCCAGCTCACCAAGGGGGGCCCAACGTAAGAACACTGAAGCTTTCTTT
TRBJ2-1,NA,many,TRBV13,CASADSGEQFF,TGTGCCAGCGCAGACTCAGGGGAGCAGTTCTTC
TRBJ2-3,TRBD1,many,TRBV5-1,CASSPHGTGGRADTQYF,TGCGCCAGCAGCCCCCATGGGACAGGGGGCAGGGCAGATACGCAGTATTTT
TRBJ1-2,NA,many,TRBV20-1,CSATRDGGTYGYTF,TGCAGTGCTACCCGAGATGGCGGCACCTATGGCTACACCTTC
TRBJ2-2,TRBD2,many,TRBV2,CASSQMGLAGNTGELFF,TGTGCCAGCAGTCAAATGGGACTAGCGGGAAACACCGGGGAGCTGTTTTTT
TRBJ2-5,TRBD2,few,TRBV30,CAWSLGLAGGGQYF,TGTGCCTGGAGTTTGGGACTAGCGGGGGGAGGCCAGTACTTC
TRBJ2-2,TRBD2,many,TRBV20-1,CSASPTSGGIGGELFF,TGCAGTGCTAGTCCGACTAGCGGGGGTATCGGCGGGGAGCTGTTTTTT
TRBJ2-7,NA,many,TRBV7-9,CASRLGYEQYF,TGTGCCAGCCGTTTGGGCTACGAGCAGTACTTC
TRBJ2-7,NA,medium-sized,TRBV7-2,CASSLGLSVQYF,TGTGCCAGCAGCCTAGGGTTATCGGTGCAGTACTTC
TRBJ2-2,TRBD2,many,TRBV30,CAWGGLAGGPDTGELFF,TGTGCCTGGGGGGGACTAGCGGGGGGGCCGGACACCGGGGAGCTGTTTTTT
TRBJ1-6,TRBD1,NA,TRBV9,CASSHGNDRGNSPLHF,TGTGCCAGCAGCCACGGGAACGACAGGGGTAATTCACCCCTCCACTTT
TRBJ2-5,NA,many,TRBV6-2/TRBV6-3,CASNPRGETQYF,TGTGCCAGCAACCCCCGGGGGGAGACCCAGTACTTC
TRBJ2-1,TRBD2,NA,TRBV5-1,CASSDTSGSSYNEQFF,TGCGCCAGCAGCGACACTAGCGGGAGCTCCTACAATGAGCAGTTCTTC